The following is a T cell receptor (beta chain) sequence with its context. V was shortened by 10 bases and J by 0 bases, with 16 bases between the two germline ends. This CDR3 comprises 14 residues. The V gene's germline CDR1 is MDHEN and CDR2 SYDVKM. Profiling relied on immunoSEQ multiplex PCR, and the TCRdb table lists in-frame clones only, not all of them. The repertoire holds some 500,000 clones, with almost 97% as singletons. The entry originates in a study of shared clonotypes between healthy human individuals. The sample comprised naive CD4+ T cells sorted from blood. Noted subset: CD45RA+ positively selected. The rearrangement links TRBV28 to TRBJ2-7; D tentatively fits TRBD1 or TRBD2 (5 bases each). The TCR comes from a woman in her twenties or thirties in good health. For the CDR3, the DNA is TGTGCCACCAGGGACCCAGGGAGCTCCTACGAGCAGTACTTC. Protein: CATRDPGSSYEQYF.